This T cell receptor beta chain was identified during a study of siplizumab effects on memory and regulatory T cells. General study results and limits: Memory cells that were CD4+ and unstimulated gave rise to alloreactive sequences, which siplizumab significantly reduced.

This clone was counted once. Its antigen is not known. V gave up 5 bases and J gave up 4 bases; unmatched junction bases: 5. This CDR3 is built from 14 residues. In germline, CDR1 is LNHDA, CDR2 SQIVND (reference sequence). Per sample, 95,000 to 100,000 TCR templates were assayed. The table came from immunoSEQ multiplex PCR; TCRdb's copy has only in-frame clones and leaves some out. Among more than 60,000 clones, around 96% were seen once, and the ten largest hold about 0.095%. The rearrangement uses TRBV19 and TRBJ2-1, with 7 bases fitting TRBD2. Sequencing was performed on naive CD8+ T cells sorted from blood. This clonotype was obtained from a human donor in good health. CDR3 nucleotide sequence: TGTGCCAGTAGTCCCGTGGGAGGGTACAATGAGCAGTTCTTC. Translation: CASSPVGGYNEQFF.